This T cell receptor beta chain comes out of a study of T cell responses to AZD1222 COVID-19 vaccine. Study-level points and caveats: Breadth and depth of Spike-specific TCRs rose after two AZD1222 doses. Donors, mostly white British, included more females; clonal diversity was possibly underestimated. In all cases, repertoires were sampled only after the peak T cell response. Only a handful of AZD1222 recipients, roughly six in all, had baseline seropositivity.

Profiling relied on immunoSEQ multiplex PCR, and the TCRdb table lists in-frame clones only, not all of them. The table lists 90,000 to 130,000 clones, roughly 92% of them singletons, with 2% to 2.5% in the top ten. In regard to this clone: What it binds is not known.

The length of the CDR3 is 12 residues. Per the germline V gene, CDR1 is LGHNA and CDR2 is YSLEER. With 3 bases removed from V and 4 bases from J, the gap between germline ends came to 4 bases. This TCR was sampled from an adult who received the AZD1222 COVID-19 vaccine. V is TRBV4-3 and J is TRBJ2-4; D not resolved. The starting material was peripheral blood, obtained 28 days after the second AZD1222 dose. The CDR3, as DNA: TGCGCCAGCAGCCAGACAAAAAACATTCAGTACTTC. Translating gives CASSQTKNIQYF.